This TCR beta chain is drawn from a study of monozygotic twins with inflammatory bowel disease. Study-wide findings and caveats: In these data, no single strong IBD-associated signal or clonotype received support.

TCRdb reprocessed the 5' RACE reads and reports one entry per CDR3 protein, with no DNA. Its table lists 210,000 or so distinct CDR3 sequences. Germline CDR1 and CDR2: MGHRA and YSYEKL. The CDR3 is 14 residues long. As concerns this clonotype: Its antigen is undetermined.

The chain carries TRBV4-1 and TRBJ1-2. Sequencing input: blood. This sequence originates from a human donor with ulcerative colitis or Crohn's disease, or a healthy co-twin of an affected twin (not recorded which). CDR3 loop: CASSQEGRVRSYTF.